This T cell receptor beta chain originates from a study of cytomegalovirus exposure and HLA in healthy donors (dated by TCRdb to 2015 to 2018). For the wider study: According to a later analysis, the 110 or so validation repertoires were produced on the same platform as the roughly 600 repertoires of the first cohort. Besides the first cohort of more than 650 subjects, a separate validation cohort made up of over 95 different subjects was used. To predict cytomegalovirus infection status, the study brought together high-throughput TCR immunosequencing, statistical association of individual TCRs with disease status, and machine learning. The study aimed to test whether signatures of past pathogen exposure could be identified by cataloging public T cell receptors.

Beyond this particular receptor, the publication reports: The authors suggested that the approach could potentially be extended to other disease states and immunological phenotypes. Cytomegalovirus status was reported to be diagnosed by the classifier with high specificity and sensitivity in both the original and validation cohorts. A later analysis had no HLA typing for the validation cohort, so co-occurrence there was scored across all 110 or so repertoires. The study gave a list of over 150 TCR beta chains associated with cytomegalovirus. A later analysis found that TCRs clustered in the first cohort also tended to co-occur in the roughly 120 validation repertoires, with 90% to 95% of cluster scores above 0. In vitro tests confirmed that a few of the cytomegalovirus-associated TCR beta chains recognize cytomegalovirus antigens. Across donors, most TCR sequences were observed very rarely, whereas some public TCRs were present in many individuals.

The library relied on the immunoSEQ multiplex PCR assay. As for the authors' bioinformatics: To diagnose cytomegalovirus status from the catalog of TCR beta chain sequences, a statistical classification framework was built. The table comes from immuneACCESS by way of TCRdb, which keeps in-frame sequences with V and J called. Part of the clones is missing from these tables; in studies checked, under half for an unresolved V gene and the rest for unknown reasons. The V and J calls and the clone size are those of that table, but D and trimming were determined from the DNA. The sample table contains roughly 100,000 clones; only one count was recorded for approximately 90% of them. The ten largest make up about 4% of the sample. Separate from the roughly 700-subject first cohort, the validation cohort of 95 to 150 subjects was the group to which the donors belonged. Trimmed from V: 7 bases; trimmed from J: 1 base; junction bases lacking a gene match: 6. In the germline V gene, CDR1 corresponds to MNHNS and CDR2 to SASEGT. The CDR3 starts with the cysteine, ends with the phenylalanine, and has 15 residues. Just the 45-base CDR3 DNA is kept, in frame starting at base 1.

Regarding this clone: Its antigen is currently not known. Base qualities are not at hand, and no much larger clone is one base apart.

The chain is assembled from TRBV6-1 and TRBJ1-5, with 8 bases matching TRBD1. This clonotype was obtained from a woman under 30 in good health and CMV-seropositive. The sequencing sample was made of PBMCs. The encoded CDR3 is CASILDRVSNQPQHF. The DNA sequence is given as TGTGCCAGCATCCTGGACAGGGTAAGCAATCAGCCCCAGCATTTT.